The present T cell receptor beta chain was sequenced within a study of blood T cell repertoires in COVID-19. Study context: PBMCs, B-cell-depleted T cells, or T cells were the source of the cDNA or gDNA that made up the material.

The table came from immunoSEQ multiplex PCR; TCRdb's copy has only in-frame clones and leaves some out. The sample contains some 83,000 clones, roughly nine tenths of which appear only once. Trimming shortened V by 6 bases and J by 7 bases, and 13 bases separated the two germline ends. The CDR3 spans 12 residues. Germline CDR1 reads MNHEY; CDR2 reads SVGAGI. This TCR derives from an elderly man in a cohort sampled during active COVID-19. Source material: peripheral blood. V gene TRBV6-5 combines with J gene TRBJ2-7, with D uncertain. CDR3 protein: CASSQVLDEQYF. DNA for the CDR3: TGTGCCAGCAGCCAGGTGCTTGATGAGCAGTACTTC.